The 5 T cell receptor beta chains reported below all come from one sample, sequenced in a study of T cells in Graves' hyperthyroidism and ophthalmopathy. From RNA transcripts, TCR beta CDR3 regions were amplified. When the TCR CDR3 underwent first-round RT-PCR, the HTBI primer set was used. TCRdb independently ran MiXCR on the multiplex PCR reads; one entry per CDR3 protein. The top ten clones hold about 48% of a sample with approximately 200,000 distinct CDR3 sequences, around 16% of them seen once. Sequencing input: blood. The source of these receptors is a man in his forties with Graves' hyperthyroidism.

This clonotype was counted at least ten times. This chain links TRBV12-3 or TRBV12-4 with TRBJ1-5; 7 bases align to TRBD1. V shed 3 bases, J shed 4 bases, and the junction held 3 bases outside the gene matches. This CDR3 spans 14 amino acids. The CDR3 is CASSLQGVNQPQHF. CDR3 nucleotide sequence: TGTGCCAGCAGTTTGCAGGGGGTTAATCAGCCCCAGCATTTT.

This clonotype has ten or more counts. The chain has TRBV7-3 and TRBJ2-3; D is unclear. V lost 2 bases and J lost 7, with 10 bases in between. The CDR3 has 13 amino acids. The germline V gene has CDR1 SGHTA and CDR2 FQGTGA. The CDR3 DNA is TGTGCCAGCAGCTTAGGGTCGGCTAATACGCAGTATTTT. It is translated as CASSLGSANTQYF. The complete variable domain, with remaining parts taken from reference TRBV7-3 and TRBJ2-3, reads GAGVSQTPSNKVTEKGKYVELRCDPISGHTALYWYRQSLGQGPEFLIYFQGTGAADDSGLPNDRFFAVRPEGSVSTLKIQRTERGDSAVYLCASSLGSANTQYFGPGTRLTVL.

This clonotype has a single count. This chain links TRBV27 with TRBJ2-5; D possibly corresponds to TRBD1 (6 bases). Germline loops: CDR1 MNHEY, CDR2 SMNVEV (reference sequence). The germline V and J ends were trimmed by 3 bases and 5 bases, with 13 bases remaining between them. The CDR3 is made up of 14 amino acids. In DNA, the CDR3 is TGTGCCAGCAGTTTCAGGACAGCATATGAGACCCAGTACTTC. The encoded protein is CASSFRTAYETQYF.

CDR3 bases: TGTGCCAGCAGCGCTAGCGGGGGGTCACAAGAGACCCAGTACTTC. Its translation is CASSASGGSQETQYF. The gene calls are TRBV9 and TRBJ2-5; TRBD2 aligns across 11 bases. The CDR3 extends over 15 amino acids. Germline trimming cut 3 bases from V and 2 bases from J; bases unmatched to any gene: 3. The germline V gene encodes CDR1 SGDLS and CDR2 YYNGEE.

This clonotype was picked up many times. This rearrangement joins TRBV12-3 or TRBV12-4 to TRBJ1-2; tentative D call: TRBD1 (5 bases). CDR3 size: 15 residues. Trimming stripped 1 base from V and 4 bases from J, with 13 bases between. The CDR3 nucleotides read TGTGCCAGCAGTTTAGATCCAGGGTCGGTCTATGGCTACACCTTC. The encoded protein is CASSLDPGSVYGYTF.